The 22 T cell receptor beta chains in this list originate from one sample, sequenced in a study of post-analysis software for immune sequencing data. Points from the study as a whole: In patients, about 5 TRBV segments were more frequent than in controls, with TRBV5-6, TRBV5-1 and TRBV20-1 among them.

What these receptors recognize is not known. Unique molecular identifiers were built into the TCR beta cDNA libraries. MiXCR, run by TCRdb on the PCR reads, gives a single entry per CDR3 protein. The sample has 350,000 to 450,000 distinct CDR3 sequences, 30% to 45% seen once. The sample consisted of blood. Receptors were obtained from a girl aged 10 to 17 with multiple sclerosis.

The chain has TRBV4-2 and TRBJ1-6; 7 bases line up with TRBD1. V shed 2 bases, J shed 9 bases, and the junction held 7 bases outside the gene matches. The CDR3 loop spans 15 amino acids. Germline V gene data show CDR1 as LGHNA and CDR2 as YNFKEQ. CDR3: CASSQNRQGGSPLHF. CDR3 DNA: TGTGCCAGCAGCCAAAACCGACAGGGTGGTTCACCCCTCCACTTT.

A remark on this clonotype: With a much larger clone just one base away, this may be a read error. This chain joins TRBV6-6 and TRBJ1-4, with no clear D. The germline V gene has CDR1 MNHNY and CDR2 SVGAGI (reference sequence). The CDR3 has 15 amino acids. The CDR3, as DNA: TGTGCCAGCAGGCCCCGGGGAATAAGAGATGAAGAACTGTTTTTT. This encodes CASRPRGIRDEELFF.

V usage is TRBV20-1 and J usage is TRBJ2-7; a weak D match, TRBD2 (6 bases). The V end was cut by 4 bases, the J end by 2 bases, with 9 bases between. The CDR3 spans 12 residues. Germline V CDR1 and CDR2: DFQATT, SNEGSKA (reference sequence). The CDR3 region has the DNA TGCAGTGCTACGGGACTCCCCTACGAGCAGTACTTC. Translated: CSATGLPYEQYF.

The V call is TRBV27, the J call TRBJ2-7; possibly TRBD2 for D (6 bases). Germline V CDR1 and CDR2: MNHEY, SMNVEV (reference sequence). The CDR3 totals 13 residues. The V end lost 1 base, the J end lost 6 bases, and 10 bases lay between the germline ends. CDR3 sequence reads: CASSLWQGGEQYF. The CDR3 DNA reads TGTGCCAGCAGTTTATGGCAGGGAGGCGAGCAGTACTTC.

V usage is TRBV2 and J usage is TRBJ1-6; tentative D call: TRBD1 (5 bases). Germline V gene data show CDR1 as SNHLY and CDR2 as FYNNEI. V dropped 5 bases and J dropped 8 bases, with 13 bases sitting between them. The CDR3 totals 14 residues. For the CDR3, the DNA is TGTGCCAGCAGTAACGGGGGAAATGATTCACCCCTCCACTTT. Amino acid sequence: CASSNGGNDSPLHF.

V is TRBV27 and J is TRBJ1-5; 8 bases are shared with TRBD1. The CDR3 consists of 12 residues. The V gene's germline CDR1 is MNHEY and CDR2 SMNVEV (reference sequence). Losses at the gene ends were 6 bases for V and 5 bases for J; bases not matched to a gene: 0. CDR3 region: CASRTGDQPQHF. The CDR3 bases are TGTGCCAGCAGGACAGGGGATCAGCCCCAGCATTTT.

CDR3 region: CASRSTGSSYNSPLHF. DNA of the CDR3: TGTGCCAGCAGATCAACAGGGAGCTCCTATAATTCACCCCTCCACTTT. This chain connects TRBV27 to TRBJ1-6; perhaps TRBD1 as D (6 bases). CDR1 MNHEY and CDR2 SMNVEV come from the germline V gene (reference sequence). V was shortened by 6 bases and J by 0 bases, with 12 bases between the two germline ends. The CDR3 contains 16 residues.

The V gene is TRBV6-5, the J gene TRBJ1-5; D is uncertain. CDR3 size: 18 residues. Germline V lookup: CDR1 MNHEY, CDR2 SVGAGI. V lost 3 bases and J 0 bases, leaving 18 bases between the germline ends. The CDR3 bases are TGTGCCAGCAGTTATAATTTGTTTTGCGACGATAGCAATCAGCCCCAGCATTTT. Translated, it gives CASSYNLFCDDSNQPQHF.

Note on this clonotype: One junction end does not reproduce the germline sequence, and a read error may be involved. The chain employs TRBV29-1 and TRBJ2-3; D may correspond to TRBD1 or TRBD2 (5 bases each). The CDR3 loop spans 14 amino acids. Looked up from germline, CDR1 is SQVTM and CDR2 is ANQGSEA. In DNA, the CDR3 is TGCGGCGTTGCCGGGACCCTAGGAACAGATACGCAGTATTTT. This codes for CGVAGTLGTDTQYF.

On this clonotype itself: A read error may explain this, as a much larger clone is one base away. V is TRBV6-1 and J is TRBJ1-5, with D possibly TRBD1 on 6 matching bases. The CDR3 runs to 17 residues. From germline, CDR1 is MNHNS and CDR2 SASEGT. V lost 1 base to trimming and J lost 7 bases, with 20 bases between them. CDR3 amino acids: CASSEDPLGGGGQPQHF. The CDR3, as DNA: TGTGCCAGCAGTGAAGACCCCTTGGGAGGGGGAGGACAGCCCCAGCATTTT.

This clonotype showed up just a few times. The rearrangement links TRBV29-1 to TRBJ1-1; TRBD1 aligns across 9 bases. V gave up 5 bases and J gave up 0 bases; unmatched junction bases: 7. In germline, CDR1 is SQVTM, CDR2 ANQGSEA. This CDR3 has 15 residues. This CDR3 reads CSVRGQGLLNTEAFF. The CDR3 region has the DNA TGCAGCGTTAGGGGACAGGGTCTTTTGAACACTGAAGCTTTCTTT. Filled out from reference TRBV29-1 and TRBJ1-1, the complete variable domain reads SAVISQKPSRDICQRGTSLTIQCQVDSQVTMMFWYRQQPGQSLTLIATANQGSEATYESGFVIDKFPISRPNLTFSTLTVSNMSPEDSSIYLCSVRGQGLLNTEAFFGQGTRLTVV.

This clonotype came up many times. DNA of the CDR3: TGCAGCGTAGCAACAGATATGAACACTGAAGCTTTCTTT. Amino acid sequence: CSVATDMNTEAFF. V and J are TRBV29-1 and TRBJ1-1; D is unclear. The ends were cut back, 6 bases at V and 0 bases at J, with 11 bases in the middle. This CDR3 contains 13 residues. The germline V gene encodes CDR1 SQVTM and CDR2 ANQGSEA. Filled out from reference TRBV29-1 and TRBJ1-1, the complete variable domain reads SAVISQKPSRDICQRGTSLTIQCQVDSQVTMMFWYRQQPGQSLTLIATANQGSEATYESGFVIDKFPISRPNLTFSTLTVSNMSPEDSSIYLCSVATDMNTEAFFGQGTRLTVV.

The gene calls are TRBV5-6 and TRBJ2-6, with TRBD1 identical over 9 bases. The CDR3 is made up of 15 amino acids. V was clipped by 3 bases and J by 2 bases; unmatched bases: 0. CDR1 and CDR2 from the germline V gene are SGHDT and YYEEEE. CDR3 sequence (DNA): TGTGCCAGCAGCTGGACAGGGGCTGGGGCCAACGTCCTGACTTTC. Encoded protein: CASSWTGAGANVLTF.

The chain couples TRBV5-5 to TRBJ1-1; no definite D call. V was trimmed by 4 bases and J by 1 base, leaving 11 bases between them. The CDR3 has 14 residues. CDR1 and CDR2 from the germline V gene are SGHKS and YYEKEE (reference sequence). The CDR3 coding sequence is TGTGCCAGCAGCGACTGGGTCAAGAACACTGAAGCTTTCTTT. Its protein product is CASSDWVKNTEAFF.

The chain is built from TRBV6-1 and TRBJ2-6, with 9 bases that match TRBD2. Germline V gene data show CDR1 as MNHNS and CDR2 as SASEGT. The ends lost 5 bases at V and 0 bases at J; junction bases unmatched: 14. The CDR3 has 20 amino acids. The CDR3: CASSTVRLADSFSGANVLTF. Written as DNA, the CDR3 is TGTGCCAGCAGTACCGTCAGACTAGCGGACTCCTTCTCTGGGGCCAACGTCCTGACTTTC.

This chain joins TRBV4-3 and TRBJ1-6, with a possible D match to TRBD1 (5 bases). CDR3 length: 16 residues. Deletions cut 1 base from V and 7 bases from J, with 14 bases between. Germline V gene sequence: CDR1 LGHNA, CDR2 YSLEER. Here the CDR3 reads CASSQVVGRGNSPLHF. CDR3 DNA sequence: TGCGCCAGCAGCCAAGTCGTGGGACGGGGCAATTCACCCCTCCACTTT.

This clonotype has a handful of counts. The chain uses TRBV20-1 and TRBJ2-4; D is possibly TRBD1 or TRBD2 (5 bases each). The CDR3 loop spans 16 amino acids. V gave up 1 base and J gave up 0 bases, with 13 bases separating them. CDR1 and CDR2 from the germline V gene are DFQATT and SNEGSKA (reference sequence). The CDR3 sequence: CSARASRGLAKNIQYF. For the CDR3, the DNA is TGCAGTGCTAGAGCTTCTCGGGGCCTAGCCAAAAACATTCAGTACTTC.

V gene TRBV20-1 combines with J gene TRBJ1-4; the D is unclear. Trimming shortened V by 4 bases and J by 8 bases, and 5 bases separated the two germline ends. This CDR3 region has 10 residues. Germline values: CDR1 DFQATT, CDR2 SNEGSKA (reference sequence). Here the CDR3 reads CSATQEKLFF. In DNA form, the CDR3 reads TGCAGTGCTACACAGGAAAAACTGTTTTTT.

The chain has TRBV20-1 and TRBJ1-2; D is ambiguous. The V end lost 5 bases, the J end lost 6 bases, and 10 bases lay between the germline ends. The CDR3 extends over 11 amino acids. Germline CDR1 is DFQATT and CDR2 is SNEGSKA (reference sequence). Here the CDR3 DNA reads TGCAGTGCTTTTCGACCGGATGGCTACACCTTC. This sequence encodes CSAFRPDGYTF.

This clonotype has at least ten counts. This chain uses TRBV2 with TRBJ2-3; TRBD2 might be the D (6 bases). Germline loops: CDR1 SNHLY, CDR2 FYNNEI. The CDR3 length is 16 residues. V was clipped by 4 bases and J by 1 base, with 15 bases between them. CDR3 loop: CASSAQGLPRTDTQYF. The CDR3 nucleotides read TGTGCCAGCAGTGCCCAAGGACTACCACGCACAGATACGCAGTATTTT.

The CDR3 sequence: CASSFQSANTEAFF. The CDR3 DNA follows: TGCGCCAGCAGCTTCCAGTCAGCGAACACTGAAGCTTTCTTT. The rearrangement links TRBV5-1 to TRBJ1-1; D is unresolved. Trimming pared 2 bases from V and 1 base from J, leaving 9 bases between. There are 14 residues in the CDR3. Germline values: CDR1 SGHRS, CDR2 YFSETQ.

The genes are TRBV5-5 and TRBJ1-2; 7 positions match TRBD1. V lost 3 bases and J lost 10; bases outside the gene matches: 9. This CDR3 spans 13 amino acids. Germline CDR1 is SGHKS and CDR2 is YYEKEE (reference sequence). The CDR3 region has the DNA TGTGCCAGCAGCTCCGAGCCCGGGACAGCCTACACCTTC. Amino acids: CASSSEPGTAYTF. Together with reference TRBV5-5 and TRBJ1-2, the CDR3 gives the full variable domain: DAGVTQSPTHLIKTRGQQVTLRCSPISGHKSVSWYQQVLGQGPQFIFQYYEKEERGRGNFPDRFSARQFPNYSSELNVNALLLGDSALYLCASSSEPGTAYTFGSGTRLTVV.